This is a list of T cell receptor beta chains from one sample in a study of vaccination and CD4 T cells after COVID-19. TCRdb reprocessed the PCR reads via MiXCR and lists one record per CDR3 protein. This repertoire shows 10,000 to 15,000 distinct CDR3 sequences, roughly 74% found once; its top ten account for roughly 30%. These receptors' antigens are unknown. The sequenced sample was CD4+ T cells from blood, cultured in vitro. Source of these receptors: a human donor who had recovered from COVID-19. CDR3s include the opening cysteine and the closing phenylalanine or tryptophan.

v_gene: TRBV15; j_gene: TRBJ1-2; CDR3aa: CATSSLRYNYGYTF
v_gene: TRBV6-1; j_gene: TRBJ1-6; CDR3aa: CASNGQFSSPLHF
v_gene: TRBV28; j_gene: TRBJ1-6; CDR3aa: CASSSAGGSYNSPLHF
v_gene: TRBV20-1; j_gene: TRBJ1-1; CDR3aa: CSALSGTGVSNTEAFF
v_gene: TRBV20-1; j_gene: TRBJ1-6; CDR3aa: CSARDGRVGAINSPLHF
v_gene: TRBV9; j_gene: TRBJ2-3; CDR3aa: CASSVVSSTDTQYF
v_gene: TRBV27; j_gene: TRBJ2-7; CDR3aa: CASSEGAAQREGYEQYF
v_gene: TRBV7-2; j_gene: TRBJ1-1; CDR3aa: CASSLGRANTEAFF
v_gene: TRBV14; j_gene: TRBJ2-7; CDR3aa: CASSPLTGTSVSYEQYF
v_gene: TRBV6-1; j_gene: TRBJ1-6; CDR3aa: CASSKRTGANSPLHF
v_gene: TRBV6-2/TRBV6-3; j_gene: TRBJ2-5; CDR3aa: CASRKAGGPEETQYF
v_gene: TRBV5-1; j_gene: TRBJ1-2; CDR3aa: CASSGSTGGNYVYTF
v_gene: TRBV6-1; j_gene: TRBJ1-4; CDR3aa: CASIGWRDEKLFF
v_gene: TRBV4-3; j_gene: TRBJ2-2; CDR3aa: CASSQGFRDRVFAGELFF
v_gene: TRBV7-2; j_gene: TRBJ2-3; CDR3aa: CASSSFTDTQYF
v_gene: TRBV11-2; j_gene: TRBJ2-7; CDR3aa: CASSRGDRIPHPYEQYF
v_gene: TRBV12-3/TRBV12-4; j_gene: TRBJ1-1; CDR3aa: CASSLDREVEAFF
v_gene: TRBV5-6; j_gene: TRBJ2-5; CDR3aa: CASSPQGTGTQYF
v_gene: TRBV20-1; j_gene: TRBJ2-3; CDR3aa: CSAQRRASGTDTQYF
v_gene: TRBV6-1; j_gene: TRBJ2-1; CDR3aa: CASSPGGTPIREQFF
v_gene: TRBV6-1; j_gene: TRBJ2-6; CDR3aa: CASSESQGSGANVLTF
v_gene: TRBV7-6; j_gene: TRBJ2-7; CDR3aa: CASSRYLLPQSRTGSREQYF
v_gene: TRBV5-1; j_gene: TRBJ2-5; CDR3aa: CASSRGGRGETQYF
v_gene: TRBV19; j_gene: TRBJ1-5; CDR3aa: CASSTMSNQPQHF
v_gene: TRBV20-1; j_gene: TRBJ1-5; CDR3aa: CSARGSQPQHF
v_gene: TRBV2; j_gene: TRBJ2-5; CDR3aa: CASRKQPLAGGPAKTQYF
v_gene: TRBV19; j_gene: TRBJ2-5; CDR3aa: CASKRAGRDETQYF
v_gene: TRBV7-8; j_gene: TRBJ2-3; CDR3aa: CASSLTRVRSDTQYF
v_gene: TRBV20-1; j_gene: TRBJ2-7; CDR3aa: CSARDFATNSYEQYF
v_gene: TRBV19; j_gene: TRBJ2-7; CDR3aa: CASTSTGGASEQYF
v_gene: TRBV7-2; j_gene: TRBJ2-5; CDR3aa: CASSLGGLAGGRETQYF
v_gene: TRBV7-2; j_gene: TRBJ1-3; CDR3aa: CASSHTGYGNTIYF
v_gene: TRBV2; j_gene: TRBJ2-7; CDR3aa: CASSPEQGAYEQYF
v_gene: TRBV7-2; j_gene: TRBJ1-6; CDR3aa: CASSRTKISAQGAGSPLHF
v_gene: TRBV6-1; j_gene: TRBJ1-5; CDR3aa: CASSKQGALRQPQHF
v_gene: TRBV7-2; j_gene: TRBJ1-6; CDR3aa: CASSFFGTGANSPLHF
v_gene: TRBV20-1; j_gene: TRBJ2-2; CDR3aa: CSAREEGYRELFF
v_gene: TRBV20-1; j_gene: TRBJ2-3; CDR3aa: CSARDRASGTLTDTQYF
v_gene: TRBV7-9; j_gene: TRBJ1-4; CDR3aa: CASSPGSGAGDRKLFF
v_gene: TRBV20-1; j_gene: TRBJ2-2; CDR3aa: CSARIPANTGELFF
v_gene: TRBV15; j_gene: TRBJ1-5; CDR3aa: CATSRFRDSNQPQHF
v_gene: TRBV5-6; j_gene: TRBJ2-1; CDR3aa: CASSQGLAGVSNEQFF
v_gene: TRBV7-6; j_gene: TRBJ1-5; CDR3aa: CASSLRAGSGNQPQHF
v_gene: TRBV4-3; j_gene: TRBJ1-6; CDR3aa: CASSLGSSYNSPLHF
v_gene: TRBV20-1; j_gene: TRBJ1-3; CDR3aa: CSARERRGYGNTIYF
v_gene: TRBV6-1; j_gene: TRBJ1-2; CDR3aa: CATRPGRRSGYTF
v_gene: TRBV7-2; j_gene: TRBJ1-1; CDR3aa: CASMGLSTEAFF
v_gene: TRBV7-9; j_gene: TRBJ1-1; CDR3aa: CASSLGTNTEAFF
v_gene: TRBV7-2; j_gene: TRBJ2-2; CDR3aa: CASSPRLAATGELFF
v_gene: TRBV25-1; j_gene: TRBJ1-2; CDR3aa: CASSEDIRGNYGYTF
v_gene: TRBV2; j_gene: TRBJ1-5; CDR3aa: CASSGDSSNQPQHF
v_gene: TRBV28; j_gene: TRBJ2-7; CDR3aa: CASSLTTLRDSTYEQYF
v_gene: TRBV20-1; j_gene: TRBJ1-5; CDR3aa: CSAREGFYLNQPQHF
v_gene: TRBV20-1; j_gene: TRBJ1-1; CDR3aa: CSYYMNTEAFF
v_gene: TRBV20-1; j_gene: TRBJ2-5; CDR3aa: CSANGLAEETQYF
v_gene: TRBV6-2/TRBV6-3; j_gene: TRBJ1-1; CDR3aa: CASRAGPLNTEAFF